These 22 T cell receptor beta chains originate from one sample sequenced in a study of identical twins. Each CDR3 protein gets one entry after TCRdb re-called the 5' RACE reads with MiXCR. The data contain around 470,000 distinct CDR3 sequences, about 14% of them singletons. This sample also appeared in a second study, on yellow fever vaccine responses in identical twins.

Source material: CD4+ T cells sorted from blood. Receptors were obtained from a woman aged 18-29 years in good health.

This clonotype has only a few counts. The chain combines TRBV12-3 or TRBV12-4 with TRBJ2-7; D is uncertain. The CDR3 has 14 residues. V was shortened by 5 bases and J by 2 bases, with 13 bases between the two germline ends. CDR3 in DNA: TGTGCCAGCAGTCCAACACCAGACCCCTACGAGCAGTACTTC. Its translation: CASSPTPDPYEQYF.

The J gene is TRBJ2-6, the V gene TRBV7-9; no reliable D call. Between the trimmed V and J ends, which lost 1 base and 3 bases, there was a span of 7 bases. Germline V gives CDR1 SEHNR, CDR2 FQNEAQ (reference sequence). The CDR3 consists of 15 residues. The CDR3 spells CASSLGLLGANVLTF. CDR3 DNA sequence: TGTGCCAGCAGCTTAGGGCTACTTGGGGCCAACGTCCTGACTTTC. Filled out from reference TRBV7-9 and TRBJ2-6, the complete variable domain reads DTGVSQNPRHKITKRGQNVTFRCDPISEHNRLYWYRQTLGQGPEFLTYFQNEAQLEKSRLLSDRFSAERPKGSFSTLEIQRTEQGDSAMYLCASSLGLLGANVLTFGAGSRLTVL.

The chain carries TRBV6-5 and TRBJ1-2, with a possible D match to TRBD1 (5 bases). Germline lookup yields CDR1 MNHEY and CDR2 SVGAGI. V was pared by 6 bases and J by 4 bases, with 9 bases between. CDR3 length: 12 amino acids. CDR3 DNA: TGTGCCAGCAGGGCAGGGTCCTATGGCTACACCTTC. This translates into CASRAGSYGYTF.

This clonotype was detected only a few times. V gene TRBV12-3 or TRBV12-4 combines with J gene TRBJ1-1; D possibly corresponds to TRBD1 (5 bases). The CDR3 has 16 amino acids. With 6 bases removed from V and 0 bases from J, the gap between germline ends came to 17 bases. CDR3 sequence (DNA): TGTGCCAGCAGCGGACAAACGGGACGGTTGAACACTGAAGCTTTCTTT. It is translated as CASSGQTGRLNTEAFF.

For the CDR3, the DNA is TGCAGTGCCCTCCGGGACAAGACAGATACGCAGTATTTT. Translating gives CSALRDKTDTQYF. The chain recombines TRBV20-1 with TRBJ2-3, with D possibly TRBD1 on 6 matching bases. V was pared by 6 bases and J by 3 bases, with 13 bases between. CDR1 DFQATT and CDR2 SNEGSKA come from the germline V gene (reference sequence). This CDR3 spans 13 amino acids.

This clonotype was seen more than once but under ten times. This chain connects TRBV24-1 to TRBJ2-5; D perhaps matches TRBD2 (6 bases). Between the trimmed V and J ends, which lost 4 bases and 3 bases, there was a span of 14 bases. CDR1 is KGHDR, CDR2 SFDVKD, per germline. CDR3 length equals 15 residues. CDR3 DNA: TGTGCCACCAGTGACCTTGCTAGGGAGGAAGAGACCCAGTACTTC. Protein product: CATSDLAREEETQYF.

The genes are TRBV20-1 and TRBJ2-5, with 7 positions matching TRBD1. Trimming removed 8 bases from V and 5 bases from J; junction bases left unmatched: 17. The CDR3 contains 15 residues. Germline V gene sequence: CDR1 DFQATT, CDR2 SNEGSKA (reference sequence). CDR3 sequence reads: CSSDDRQGPGETQYF. In nucleotides, the CDR3 is TGCAGTTCTGATGATAGACAGGGCCCCGGGGAGACCCAGTACTTC.

V usage is TRBV7-2 and J usage is TRBJ2-7; 7 nucleotides agree with TRBD2. Unmatched junction bases numbered 10, after V lost 5 bases and J lost 6 bases. The germline V gene encodes CDR1 SGHTA and CDR2 FQGNSA. This CDR3 has 14 amino acids. CDR3 sequence reads: CASSPSGDSREQYF. CDR3 DNA sequence: TGTGCCAGCAGCCCGAGCGGGGATTCCCGCGAGCAGTACTTC.

The J gene is TRBJ2-5, the V gene TRBV14; 12 bases are shared with TRBD2. CDR1 is SGHDN and CDR2 is FVKESK in the germline V gene. The V segment lost 4 bases and the J segment 5 bases; nucleotides outside the gene matches: 8. The CDR3 sequence is 16 residues long. The CDR3 DNA reads TGTGCCAGCAGCCCCCTCGGGACTAGCGGGTTGGAGACCCAGTACTTC. Its translation: CASSPLGTSGLETQYF.

V is TRBV6-1 and J is TRBJ2-7, with 12 bases that match TRBD2. The CDR3 totals 16 residues. The trim removed 5 bases at V and 2 bases at J, leaving 7 bases unmatched. Germline values: CDR1 MNHNS, CDR2 SASEGT. The CDR3 protein is CASSQRTSGETYEQYF. CDR3 DNA: TGTGCCAGCAGTCAGAGGACTAGCGGGGAAACCTACGAGCAGTACTTC.

V usage is TRBV6-2 or TRBV6-3 and J usage is TRBJ2-3, with 7 nucleotides matching TRBD2. The CDR3 is 15 residues long. Unmatched junction bases numbered 6, after V lost 6 bases and J lost 0 bases. Germline-derived CDR1 and CDR2 are MNHEY and SVGEGT. CDR3 in amino acids: CASRLAAISTDTQYF. CDR3 nucleotide sequence: TGTGCCAGCAGGCTAGCGGCAATTAGCACAGATACGCAGTATTTT.

V is TRBV6-5 and J is TRBJ2-3, with a weak D call TRBD2 (5 bases). This CDR3 region has 16 residues. Looked up from germline, CDR1 is MNHEY and CDR2 is SVGAGI. Trimming took 0 bases from V and 0 from J, leaving 10 bases between them. The CDR3 DNA reads as TGTGCCAGCAGTTACTCGGGCAGGAGGAGCACAGATACGCAGTATTTT. As protein: CASSYSGRRSTDTQYF.

The chain combines TRBV12-3 or TRBV12-4 with TRBJ2-1; D is unresolved. Trimming removed 3 bases at V and 6 bases at J, with 18 bases between. The CDR3 extends over 16 amino acids. Written as DNA, the CDR3 is TGTGCCAGCAGTTTTGGGGATGCAGCAAAGGGCAATGAGCAGTTCTTC. It translates to CASSFGDAAKGNEQFF.

The CDR3: CSARVAGWGEQFF. In DNA, the CDR3 is TGCAGTGCTAGAGTAGCGGGGTGGGGTGAGCAGTTCTTC. The chain has TRBV20-1 and TRBJ2-1; 8 bases are a match to TRBD2. The CDR3 is made up of 13 amino acids. The V segment lost 1 base and the J segment 9 bases; nucleotides outside the gene matches: 5. Germline V gene sequence: CDR1 DFQATT, CDR2 SNEGSKA (reference sequence).

This sequence joins TRBV27 and TRBJ2-1; TRBD2 aligns across 9 bases. V lost 7 bases and J lost 6; bases outside the gene matches: 10. This CDR3 has 15 amino acids. Germline V lookup: CDR1 MNHEY, CDR2 SMNVEV (reference sequence). CDR3 loop: CASNPGAGGPNEQFF. CDR3 DNA: TGTGCCAGCAACCCAGGAGCGGGGGGCCCCAATGAGCAGTTCTTC.

This clonotype was seen a handful of times. The rearrangement uses TRBV6-5 and TRBJ1-1; tentative D call: TRBD1 (5 bases). Trimming cost V 0 bases and J 0 bases, with 8 bases left between them. The CDR3 runs 15 residues. CDR1 MNHEY and CDR2 SVGAGI come from the germline V gene. CDR3 sequence (DNA): TGTGCCAGCAGTTACTCAGTAGGGGTGAACACTGAAGCTTTCTTT. It yields the protein CASSYSVGVNTEAFF.

V gene TRBV10-3 combines with J gene TRBJ2-3; D unclear. V lost 6 bases and J lost 6, with 10 bases in between. Per the germline V gene, CDR1 is ENHRY and CDR2 is SYGVKD. The CDR3 is 12 amino acids. The CDR3 is CAISAKRDTQYF. The CDR3 DNA reads TGTGCCATCAGCGCAAAAAGGGATACGCAGTATTTT.

V usage is TRBV7-2 and J usage is TRBJ2-7; 8 bases are shared with TRBD1. Per the germline V gene, CDR1 is SGHTA and CDR2 is FQGNSA. The CDR3 extends over 14 amino acids. J lost 5 bases, V lost 5 bases, and 8 bases had no gene match. The CDR3 protein is CASSPRTGNNEQYF. The CDR3 nucleotides are TGTGCCAGCAGCCCCAGGACAGGGAATAACGAGCAGTACTTC.

This clonotype was picked up a small number of times. V and J are TRBV7-9 and TRBJ1-6; D not certain. Trimming removed 5 bases from V and 7 bases from J, with 15 bases in between. The CDR3 contains 15 residues. Germline V gene sequence: CDR1 SEHNR, CDR2 FQNEAQ (reference sequence). CDR3 loop: CASSAPGPGNSPLHF. The DNA for the CDR3 is TGTGCCAGCAGCGCACCGGGTCCGGGGAATTCACCCCTCCACTTT.

This clonotype has a handful of counts. The rearrangement links TRBV3-1 to TRBJ2-7; 11 nucleotides align to TRBD2. V shed 3 bases and J 3 bases; nucleotides not matched to a gene: 19. The CDR3 runs 20 residues. CDR1 and CDR2 from the germline V gene are LGHDT and YNNKEL (reference sequence). CDR3 sequence reads: CASSQVPSGRYQMAYYEQYF. DNA for the CDR3: TGTGCCAGCAGCCAGGTGCCTAGCGGGAGGTATCAAATGGCCTACTACGAGCAGTACTTC.

The chain carries TRBV10-1 and TRBJ2-5, with 10 positions matching TRBD2. Losses at the gene ends were 5 bases for V and 2 bases for J; bases not matched to a gene: 5. Per germline, CDR1 WNHNN and CDR2 SYGVQD (reference sequence). The CDR3 has 15 amino acids. The CDR3 DNA follows: TGCGCCAGCAGTAAAGCGGGAGGGATACAAGAGACCCAGTACTTC. Protein sequence: CASSKAGGIQETQYF.

The sample holds a few counts of this clonotype. This sequence joins TRBV20-1 and TRBJ2-5, with 11 bases identical to TRBD2. V shed 5 bases and J 4 bases; nucleotides not matched to a gene: 0. The CDR3 contains 12 residues. The germline gives CDR1 DFQATT, CDR2 SNEGSKA (reference sequence). CDR3 coding DNA: TGCAGTGCTCTAGCGGGGGGAGAGACCCAGTACTTC. Its protein product is CSALAGGETQYF.